The TCR beta chain described here comes from a study of Graves' ophthalmopathy and Graves' hyperthyroidism. Broader study findings: Both a 70.59% sensitivity and an approximately 72% specificity characterized the model's predictions of ophthalmopathy progression.

Germline V lookup: CDR1 SGHRS, CDR2 YFSETQ. This CDR3 is built from 17 residues. Deletions cut 2 bases from V and 7 bases from J, with 19 bases between. This clonotype was seen repeatedly, ten times or more. Its target is not known. Investigators amplified TCR beta CDR3 regions from RNA transcripts. An initial RT-PCR round employing HTBI primers preceded a second-round multiplex PCR. One entry per CDR3 protein results from TCRdb running MiXCR on the multiplex PCR reads. The sample has approximately 410,000 distinct CDR3 sequences; just over 15% are singletons. Hyperthyroidism counted as stable given no ophthalmopathy within 18 months of follow-up.

Sequenced input: peripheral blood. This TCR was sampled from a woman younger than 35 with stable Graves' hyperthyroidism. The chain recombines TRBV5-1 with TRBJ1-6, with D possibly being TRBD1 (5 bases). The DNA of the CDR3 is TGCGCCAGCAGCTTCGACGGGGGGAGATTAGTAAATTCACCCCTCCACTTT. Translation gives CASSFDGGRLVNSPLHF.